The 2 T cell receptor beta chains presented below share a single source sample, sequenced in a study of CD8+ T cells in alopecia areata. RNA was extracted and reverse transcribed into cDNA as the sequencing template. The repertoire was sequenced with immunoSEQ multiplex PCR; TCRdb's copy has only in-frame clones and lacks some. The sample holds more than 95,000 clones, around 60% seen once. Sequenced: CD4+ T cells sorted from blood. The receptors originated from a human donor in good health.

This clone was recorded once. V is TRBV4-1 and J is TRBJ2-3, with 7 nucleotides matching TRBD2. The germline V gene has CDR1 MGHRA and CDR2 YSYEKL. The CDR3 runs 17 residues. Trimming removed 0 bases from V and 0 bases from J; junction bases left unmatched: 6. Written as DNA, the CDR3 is TGCGCCAGCAGCCAAGATGTGGCTAGCGGTAGCACAGATACGCAGTATTTT. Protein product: CASSQDVASGSTDTQYF.

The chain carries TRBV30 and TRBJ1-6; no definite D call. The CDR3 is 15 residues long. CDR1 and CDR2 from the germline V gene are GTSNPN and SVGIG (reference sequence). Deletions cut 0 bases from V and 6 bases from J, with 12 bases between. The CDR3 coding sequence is TGTGCCTGGAGTGTACTCGCAGGCGGTAATTCACCCCTCCACTTT. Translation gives CAWSVLAGGNSPLHF.